In this sample, the clone carrying this TCR beta chain turned up a few times. Its antigen is not identified. This entry is derived from a study of response to subunit inactivated influenza vaccine. General study points: Authors suggested few new T cells are recruited by each seasonal influenza vaccination.

Each CDR3 protein gets one entry after TCRdb re-called the RT-PCR reads with MiXCR. The data contain hundreds of thousands of distinct CDR3 sequences, about 10% of them singletons. Trimming left V 0 bases short and J 2 bases short, with 11 bases between. Per germline, CDR1 SGDLS and CDR2 YYNGEE. The CDR3 sequence is 15 residues long. The source of this sequence is a man aged 45-60 years who received an inactivated influenza vaccine. The chain employs TRBV9 and TRBJ2-5, with D possibly being TRBD2 (5 bases). Material: PBMCs from blood, obtained about 6 weeks after vaccination. CDR3 DNA: TGTGCCAGCAGCGTAGCTCCCAGCGGACAAGAGACCCAGTACTTC. Its protein product is CASSVAPSGQETQYF.